These 26 T cell receptor beta chains came from one sample sequenced in a study of cytomegalovirus exposure and HLA in healthy donors. Using immunoSEQ multiplex PCR, the repertoire was profiled, and TCRdb retains in-frame clones only, with some absent. The sample lists about 78,000 clones, about 96% occurring once. The sample was PBMCs. The source of these receptors is a man younger than 35 in good health and CMV-seropositive.

The V call is TRBV30, the J call TRBJ1-1; tentative D call: TRBD1 (5 bases). The CDR3 is 14 residues long. From germline, CDR1 is GTSNPN and CDR2 SVGIG (reference sequence). V was pared by 4 bases and J by 0 bases, with 12 bases between. CDR3 nucleotides: TGTGCCTGGATTGCGGGGGGGATGAACACTGAAGCTTTCTTT. Translated, it gives CAWIAGGMNTEAFF.

The V gene is TRBV28, the J gene TRBJ2-7; 7 bases are shared with TRBD1. The V segment lost 8 bases and the J segment 3 bases; nucleotides outside the gene matches: 4. CDR1 and CDR2 (germline): MDHEN, SYDVKM. The CDR3 has 12 amino acids. CDR3 in amino acids: CASGTADYEQYF. Here the CDR3 DNA reads TGTGCCAGCGGGACAGCCGACTACGAGCAGTACTTC.

This clone has only one observation. The genes are TRBV5-6 and TRBJ1-1, with a possible D match to TRBD1 (5 bases). This CDR3 is built from 15 residues. Looked up from germline, CDR1 is SGHDT and CDR2 is YYEEEE. With 1 base removed from V and 1 base from J, the gap between germline ends came to 11 bases. CDR3 sequence: CASSLYRFRNTEAFF. In DNA, the CDR3 is TGTGCCAGCAGCTTGTACAGGTTCAGGAACACTGAAGCTTTCTTT.

V gene TRBV18 combines with J gene TRBJ2-2; maybe TRBD2 (5 bases). Deletions cut 0 bases from V and 7 bases from J, with 6 bases between. CDR3 length: 13 amino acids. Germline CDR1 and CDR2: KGHSH and LQKENI. In nucleotides, the CDR3 is TGTGCCAGCTCACCACCCCGGGGCGGGGAGCTGTTTTTT. It encodes CASSPPRGGELFF.

CDR3 coding DNA: TGCAGCGTGCAGACAGGGTGGGAGACCCAGTACTTC. This gives the protein CSVQTGWETQYF. The J gene is TRBJ2-5, the V gene TRBV29-1, with 7 bases lining up with TRBD1. Germline V gene sequence: CDR1 SQVTM, CDR2 ANQGSEA. The CDR3 spans 12 residues. The V and J ends lost 6 bases and 5 bases, in that order; junction bases with no gene match: 6.

The V and J genes are TRBV19 and TRBJ2-7; 7 bases map to TRBD1. Germline V gene data show CDR1 as LNHDA and CDR2 as SQIVND (reference sequence). J gave up 3 bases and V 0 bases, and 2 bases lay outside the gene matches. CDR3 length equals 14 residues. The CDR3 nucleotides are TGTGCCAGTAGTATAGAGGGGGACAGCTACGAGCAGTACTTC. Protein: CASSIEGDSYEQYF.

The CDR3 DNA reads as TGTGCCAGCAGCGGAATGGGGACAGGGGGCAATCAGCCCCAGCATTTT. Translated, it gives CASSGMGTGGNQPQHF. This chain links TRBV28 with TRBJ1-5; 10 bases line up with TRBD1. V dropped 6 bases and J dropped 2; count of bases not matched to a gene: 7. This CDR3 is built from 16 residues. The germline V gene has CDR1 MDHEN and CDR2 SYDVKM.

The chain is built from TRBV4-1 and TRBJ2-3, with D maybe TRBD1 (6 bases). V was trimmed by 1 base and J by 0 bases, leaving 11 bases between them. Per germline, CDR1 MGHRA and CDR2 YSYEKL. The CDR3 sequence is 16 residues long. CDR3 nucleotides: TGCGCCAGCAGCCAAGTTGGGGGCGCGAGCACAGATACGCAGTATTTT. Translated, it gives CASSQVGGASTDTQYF.

The chain employs TRBV2 and TRBJ2-1; TRBD2 matches 7 bases. The length of the CDR3 is 13 residues. Germline loops: CDR1 SNHLY, CDR2 FYNNEI. J gave up 4 bases and V 4 bases, and 1 base lay outside the gene matches. In DNA, the CDR3 is TGTGCCAGCAGTGGGACTAGTTACAATGAGCAGTTCTTC. Translating gives CASSGTSYNEQFF.

The rearrangement uses TRBV6-6 and TRBJ2-1; possibly TRBD2 for D (5 bases). Germline V gene lookup returns CDR1 MNHNY and CDR2 SVGAGI (reference sequence). With 2 bases removed from V and 9 bases from J, the gap between germline ends came to 14 bases. This CDR3 spans 14 amino acids. CDR3 sequence reads: CASSYVGGSGEQFF. The CDR3 nucleotides read TGTGCCAGCAGTTACGTCGGAGGCTCGGGTGAGCAGTTCTTC.

The rearrangement uses TRBV5-1 and TRBJ2-7, with D maybe TRBD1 (5 bases). Trimming took 6 bases from V and 2 from J, leaving 15 bases between them. The V gene's germline CDR1 is SGHRS and CDR2 YFSETQ. The length of the CDR3 is 14 residues. The CDR3 is CASKLGAETYEQYF. The DNA of the CDR3 is TGCGCCAGCAAATTAGGGGCTGAAACCTACGAGCAGTACTTC.

The J gene is TRBJ2-2, the V gene TRBV9; D unresolved. The ends were cut back, 0 bases at V and 6 bases at J, with 6 bases in the middle. This CDR3 has 13 amino acids. Germline loops: CDR1 SGDLS, CDR2 YYNGEE. For the CDR3, the DNA is TGTGCCAGCAGCGTAGGCGTCGCCGGGGAGCTGTTTTTT. It translates to CASSVGVAGELFF.

The chain uses TRBV7-6 and TRBJ2-7; D might be TRBD1 (6 bases). V lost 1 base to trimming and J lost 5 bases, with 21 bases between them. CDR1 and CDR2 from the germline V gene are SGHVS and FNYEAQ. The CDR3 contains 17 residues. The CDR3 spells CASSLVLSGQGRHEQYF. CDR3 nucleotides: TGTGCCAGCAGCTTAGTCTTGTCGGGACAAGGGCGCCACGAGCAGTACTTC.

V gene TRBV2 combines with J gene TRBJ2-3, with D tentatively TRBD2 (5 bases). Germline V lookup: CDR1 SNHLY, CDR2 FYNNEI. The CDR3 is 13 amino acids. Trimming took off 8 bases at V and 1 base at J, with 10 bases between the two ends. CDR3 in amino acids: CASLAYGTDTQYF. CDR3 DNA sequence: TGTGCCAGCTTAGCGTATGGCACAGATACGCAGTATTTT.

The rearrangement links TRBV6-1 to TRBJ2-4, with 7 bases lining up with TRBD1. The V gene's germline CDR1 is MNHNS and CDR2 SASEGT. The CDR3 runs 13 residues. The V gene end was trimmed by 4 bases and the J gene end by 6 bases; junction bases not matched to a gene: 3. The CDR3 protein is CASSATGTNIQYF. CDR3 in DNA: TGTGCCAGCAGTGCGACAGGGACAAACATTCAGTACTTC.

This sequence joins TRBV6-1 and TRBJ2-7, with D possibly matching TRBD1 (7 bases). Germline CDR1 is MNHNS and CDR2 is SASEGT. The CDR3 runs 17 residues. Trimming pared 3 bases from V and 9 bases from J, leaving 27 bases between. DNA for the CDR3: TGTGCCAGCAGTGAGGGGGGAGACAGGGCCCTTTTGGAGGGGCAGTACTTC. Translating gives CASSEGGDRALLEGQYF.

The rearrangement links TRBV7-3 to TRBJ2-7, with a tentative D call TRBD1 (7 bases). V gave up 1 base and J gave up 1 base, with 17 bases separating them. CDR3 length: 17 amino acids. Per germline, CDR1 SGHTA and CDR2 FQGTGA. The CDR3 coding sequence is TGTGCCAGCAGCTTAATGGGGGGTAGGGGGCTGTCCTACGAGCAGTACTTC. This sequence encodes CASSLMGGRGLSYEQYF.

The J gene is TRBJ2-3, the V gene TRBV27; 7 nucleotides align to TRBD1. The CDR3 is 17 amino acids. Germline V lookup: CDR1 MNHEY, CDR2 SMNVEV (reference sequence). V lost 0 bases and J lost 6; bases outside the gene matches: 12. CDR3 DNA: TGTGCCAGCAGTTTATCGAGGACAGGTATTTCCTCCGATACGCAGTATTTT. It encodes CASSLSRTGISSDTQYF.

The chain has TRBV6-6 and TRBJ2-1; 13 nucleotides match TRBD2. CDR1 and CDR2 (germline): MNHNY, SVGAGI (reference sequence). CDR3 length: 15 residues. Losses at the gene ends were 4 bases for V and 6 bases for J; bases not matched to a gene: 3. In nucleotides, the CDR3 is TGTGCCAGCAGTTCCGGACTAGCGGGAGTCAATGAGCAGTTCTTC. This codes for CASSSGLAGVNEQFF.

The chain uses TRBV4-1 and TRBJ1-4; TRBD1 agrees at 8 bases. The CDR3 sequence is 15 residues long. V was pared by 4 bases and J by 8 bases, with 9 bases of the junction left unmatched. CDR1 MGHRA and CDR2 YSYEKL come from the germline V gene. CDR3: CASSPQGQGGEKLFF. The DNA of the CDR3 is TGCGCCAGCAGCCCCCAAGGACAGGGTGGGGAAAAACTGTTTTTT.

This rearrangement joins TRBV4-1 to TRBJ2-5; TRBD2 matches 13 bases. The CDR3 totals 16 residues. Germline loops: CDR1 MGHRA, CDR2 YSYEKL. J was trimmed by 4 bases and V by 4 bases; bases with no gene match: 6. The CDR3 protein is CASSPRTSGSGETQYF. The CDR3 DNA is TGCGCCAGCAGCCCTCGGACTAGCGGGAGTGGAGAGACCCAGTACTTC.

The chain has TRBV11-1 and TRBJ2-1, with D unresolved. Germline-derived CDR1 and CDR2 are SGHAT and FQDESV (reference sequence). Trimming shortened V by 1 base and J by 2 bases, and 9 bases separated the two germline ends. The CDR3 runs 15 residues. CDR3 amino acids: CASSLVGGAYNEQFF. CDR3 DNA: TGTGCCAGCAGCTTAGTCGGCGGAGCCTACAATGAGCAGTTCTTC. The whole variable domain, filled in from reference TRBV11-1 and TRBJ2-1, reads EAEVAQSPRYKITEKSQAVAFWCDPISGHATLYWYRQILGQGPELLVQFQDESVVDDSQLPKDRFSAERLKGVDSTLKIQPAELGDSAMYLCASSLVGGAYNEQFFGPGTRLTVL.

The chain is built from TRBV11-2 and TRBJ2-2, with D possibly TRBD2 on 6 matching bases. Trimming took off 4 bases at V and 5 bases at J, with 17 bases between the two ends. The CDR3 contains 16 residues. Germline values: CDR1 SGHAT, CDR2 FQNNGV. The CDR3 DNA reads as TGTGCCAGCAGCTCCAGGCCGGGAGTAGGTACCGGGGAGCTGTTTTTT. Translating gives CASSSRPGVGTGELFF.

As DNA, the CDR3 is TGTGCCAGCAGCTTCGGTTCCTCCTACGAGCAGTACTTC. This encodes CASSFGSSYEQYF. The rearrangement links TRBV5-8 to TRBJ2-7; D uncertain. CDR1 is SGHTS, CDR2 YDEGEE, per germline. The CDR3 covers 13 residues. V dropped 2 bases and J dropped 0 bases, with 6 bases sitting between them.

This clone was counted a single time. The chain joins TRBV11-2 to TRBJ2-1; tentatively, D is TRBD2 (6 bases). Germline CDR1 and CDR2: SGHAT and FQNNGV. CDR3 size: 13 residues. Trimming shortened V by 0 bases and J by 8 bases, and 8 bases separated the two germline ends. The CDR3 nucleotides are TGTGCCAGCAGCTTAGAGCGGGGTCATGAGCAGTTCTTC. Translating it yields CASSLERGHEQFF.

CDR3 sequence: CASSPITGTHEAFF. In DNA, the CDR3 is TGTGCCAGCTCCCCGATTACAGGGACCCATGAAGCTTTCTTT. This chain joins TRBV18 and TRBJ1-1; a weak D match, TRBD1 (6 bases). This CDR3 spans 14 amino acids. Germline V gives CDR1 KGHSH, CDR2 LQKENI. V was pared by 6 bases and J by 7 bases, with 18 bases between. The full variable domain, in which reference TRBV18 and TRBJ1-1 provide the parts outside the CDR3, is NAGVMQNPRHLVRRRGQEARLRCSPMKGHSHVYWYRQLPEEGLKFMVYLQKENIIDESGMPKERFSAEFPKEGPSILRIQQVVRGDSAAYFCASSPITGTHEAFFGQGTRLTVV.